This T cell receptor (beta chain) was recovered during a study of beta chain features in type 1 diabetes. Study results and limitations: In every one of the four CD4+ subsets, TCRB CDR3s were moderately but significantly shorter in Type 1 diabetes patients. For patients and controls alike, PCR might favor shorter templates to the same degree.

V was pared by 6 bases and J by 0 bases, with 6 bases between. Per the germline V gene, CDR1 is MNHEY and CDR2 is SVGAGI. This CDR3 comprises 13 residues. A note on this clone: Its target is not known.

The authors reverse transcribed all of the isolated RNA, so sequencing captured expressed TCRB transcripts. This table comes from immunoSEQ multiplex PCR, and its TCRdb copy is limited to in-frame clones, with some not included. The sample holds around 280,000 clones, about 8.5% seen once. The chain joins TRBV6-5 to TRBJ1-5; no clear D. The specimen was central memory CD4+ T cells from blood. This TCR came from a woman aged 18-35 years in good health. CDR3 coding DNA: TGTGCCAGCAGCCAATATAGCAATCAGCCCCAGCATTTT. It translates to CASSQYSNQPQHF.